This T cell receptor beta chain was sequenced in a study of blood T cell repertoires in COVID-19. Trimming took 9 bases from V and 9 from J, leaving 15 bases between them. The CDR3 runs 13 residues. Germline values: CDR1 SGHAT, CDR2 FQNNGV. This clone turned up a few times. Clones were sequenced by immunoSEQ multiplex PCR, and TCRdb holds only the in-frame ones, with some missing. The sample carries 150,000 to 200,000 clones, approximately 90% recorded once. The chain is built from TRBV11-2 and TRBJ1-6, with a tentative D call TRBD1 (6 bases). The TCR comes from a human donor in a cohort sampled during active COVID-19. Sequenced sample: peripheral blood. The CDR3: CASARDNGSPLHF. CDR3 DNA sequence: TGTGCCAGTGCCCGGGACAATGGTTCACCCCTCCACTTT.